Below are 10 T cell receptor beta chains sequenced from a single sample in a study of neoadjuvant nivolumab and ipilimumab in lung cancer (dated by TCRdb to the early 2020s). Libraries were made using the immunoSEQ multiplex PCR assay. Held by TCRdb, this immuneACCESS table contains in-frame sequences only and omits some clones. Under half of the omission traces to an unresolved V gene where checked; the cause of the rest is unknown. Within this sample are 26,000 or so clones, with over 80% of them counted one time only. Less than 7% of the sample is held by the ten biggest clonotypes. Interpreted using the paper, the time point label stands for: pretherapy, before neoadjuvant immune checkpoint inhibitors. The sequenced sample was peripheral blood, obtained before neoadjuvant nivolumab, alone or with ipilimumab. These receptors came from an adult with non-small cell lung cancer.

V gene TRBV2 combines with J gene TRBJ1-2, with D unclear. This CDR3 spans 13 amino acids. Between the trimmed V and J ends, which lost 2 bases and 5 bases, there was a span of 9 bases. In germline, CDR1 is SNHLY, CDR2 FYNNEI. CDR3: CASSERATYGYTF. The CDR3 DNA is TGTGCCAGCAGTGAAAGGGCCACGTATGGCTACACCTTC.

This sequence joins TRBV18 and TRBJ2-3, with TRBD2 identical over 11 bases. The CDR3 consists of 18 residues. J lost 2 bases, V lost 1 base, and 8 bases had no gene match. CDR1 and CDR2 from the germline V gene are KGHSH and LQKENI. The CDR3 here is CASSPRSSGGFNTDTQYF. CDR3 DNA: TGTGCCAGCTCACCACGATCTAGCGGGGGGTTCAACACAGATACGCAGTATTTT.

The genes are TRBV5-1 and TRBJ1-6; no firm D call. The CDR3 spans 14 residues. CDR1 and CDR2 (germline): SGHRS, YFSETQ. With 4 bases removed from V and 0 bases from J, the gap between germline ends came to 5 bases. The CDR3 DNA sequence: TGCGCCAGCAGCCCGGACTCCTATAATTCACCCCTCCACTTT. Its protein product is CASSPDSYNSPLHF.

This chain uses TRBV6-6 with TRBJ1-1, with 8 bases lining up with TRBD1. V shed 7 bases, J shed 3 bases, and the junction held 4 bases outside the gene matches. CDR3 length: 13 amino acids. CDR1 and CDR2 from the germline V gene are MNHNY and SVGAGI (reference sequence). Here the CDR3 DNA reads TGTGCCAGCACTTTGACAGGGGACACTGAAGCTTTCTTT. It specifies CASTLTGDTEAFF.

This clone came up a few times. The gene calls are TRBV15 and TRBJ1-5; 10 bases align to TRBD1. Germline V gene lookup returns CDR1 LNHNV and CDR2 YYDKDF (reference sequence). Trimming at V came to 6 bases and at J to 1 base, leaving 6 bases not matched to a gene. The CDR3 has 16 amino acids. CDR3 in DNA: TGTGCCACCAGTACCCGGGACAGGGGAAGCAATCAGCCCCAGCATTTT. Protein sequence: CATSTRDRGSNQPQHF.

The rearrangement joins TRBV28 to TRBJ2-1, with D perhaps TRBD2 (5 bases). CDR1 and CDR2 (germline): MDHEN, SYDVKM. The CDR3 consists of 14 residues. The germline V and J ends were trimmed by 5 bases and 4 bases, with 12 bases remaining between them. CDR3 sequence (DNA): TGTGCCAGCAGTGATAACCGACTATACAATGAGCAGTTCTTC. Amino acids: CASSDNRLYNEQFF.

The chain joins TRBV10-3 to TRBJ2-3, with a possible D match to TRBD2 (6 bases). The V end lost 5 bases, the J end lost 2 bases, and 11 bases lay between the germline ends. CDR3 length: 14 residues. The germline V gene has CDR1 ENHRY and CDR2 SYGVKD. The CDR3 protein is CAISSGGNTDTQYF. DNA of the CDR3: TGTGCCATCAGTTCAGGAGGGAACACAGATACGCAGTATTTT.

The chain links TRBV6-5 to TRBJ1-1; maybe TRBD1 (6 bases). Trimming removed 5 bases at V and 4 bases at J, with 11 bases between. This CDR3 region has 13 residues. CDR1 and CDR2 from the germline V gene are MNHEY and SVGAGI. The CDR3 nucleotides are TGTGCCAGCAGTCCAACAGGGAGCACTGAAGCTTTCTTT. Amino acid sequence: CASSPTGSTEAFF.

This clone was counted between two and nine times. This rearrangement joins TRBV29-1 to TRBJ1-1; D uncertain. Trimming left V 0 bases short and J 0 bases short, with 17 bases between. CDR3 length: 17 residues. Germline CDR1 reads SQVTM; CDR2 reads ANQGSEA. The CDR3 nucleotides are TGCAGCGTTGAAGAGGTGGTAGGGAAGCGGTTGAACACTGAAGCTTTCTTT. Translated, it gives CSVEEVVGKRLNTEAFF.

The V and J genes are TRBV7-2 and TRBJ2-7; a possible D gene is TRBD1 (6 bases). V lost 5 bases and J lost 7, with 18 bases in between. CDR3 size: 14 residues. CDR1 is SGHTA, CDR2 FQGNSA, per germline. CDR3 DNA sequence: TGTGCCAGCAGCATGACAGGTTCTGGGCAAGAGCAGTACTTC. It specifies CASSMTGSGQEQYF.